The 23 T cell receptor beta chains reported below all come from one sample, sequenced in a study of T cell repertoires in aging, cancer and after chemotherapy (dated by TCRdb to about 2019). TCRdb shows the sequencer as Illumina MiSeq. Multiplex touch-down PCR with a mixed TRB-A/B primer pool was used to amplify rearranged TRB sequences covering the V, D and J segments. TCRdb reprocessing: public reads trimmed at Q25 with fastp, clones called with MiXCR, in-frame beta chains kept. When rows share a CDR3 protein, they turn into one entry using the most common DNA and genes. The sample records over 8,500 distinct CDR3 sequences, under 30% of which are singletons. The top ten clonotypes cover 1.9% of the sample. Genomic DNA extracted from peripheral blood, rather than sorted cells or RNA, was used as the source for amplification of TCR beta rearrangements. Sequences were obtained from blood. These receptors were taken from a human donor in good health.

This clonotype was detected a few times. The chain recombines TRBV19 with TRBJ2-6, with D tentatively TRBD1 (6 bases). CDR1 is LNHDA and CDR2 is SQIVND in the germline V gene (reference sequence). CDR3 length equals 18 residues. With 3 bases removed from V and 3 bases from J, the gap between germline ends came to 18 bases. In DNA form, the CDR3 reads TGTGCCAGTAGTATTTCTTACCAGGGGTCGCGTGGGGCCAACGTCCTGACTTTC. Translated: CASSISYQGSRGANVLTF.

J is TRBJ2-1 and V is TRBV11-2; D is ambiguous. CDR3 length: 15 amino acids. Germline lookup yields CDR1 SGHAT and CDR2 FQNNGV. V was cut by 5 bases and J by 6 bases, with 17 bases left in between. CDR3 sequence reads: CASSHNVRVPNEQFF. CDR3 nucleotides: TGTGCCAGCAGCCATAATGTTAGGGTCCCCAATGAGCAGTTCTTC.

The table lists this clonotype with a few counts. This chain links TRBV12-3 or TRBV12-4 with TRBJ1-4; 8 nucleotides agree with TRBD1. This CDR3 has 16 residues. The J segment lost 6 bases and the V segment lost 1 base, leaving 7 bases of the junction unmatched. The CDR3 bases are TGTGCCAGCAGTTTAGGAGGACAGGGTTCGTATGAAAAACTGTTTTTT. Encoded protein: CASSLGGQGSYEKLFF.

Only a few counts were recorded for this clonotype. The rearrangement joins TRBV5-1 to TRBJ2-7; possibly TRBD1 for D (6 bases). The CDR3 totals 16 residues. V was pared by 0 bases and J by 2 bases, with 15 bases between. The germline gives CDR1 SGHRS, CDR2 YFSETQ. The CDR3 nucleotides read TGCGCCAGCAGCTTGGGGCAAAGCGGACAGACCTACGAGCAGTACTTC. Amino acids: CASSLGQSGQTYEQYF.

CDR3 residues: CASSPLSRPATNEKLFF. The CDR3 DNA follows: TGTGCCAGCTCACCACTGAGCAGACCAGCAACTAATGAAAAACTGTTTTTT. The chain couples TRBV18 to TRBJ1-4; D ambiguous. CDR3 size: 17 residues. The germline CDR1 and CDR2 sequences are KGHSH and LQKENI. Trimming cost V 1 base and J 0 bases, with 12 bases left between them.

The sample holds one count of this clonotype. The chain combines TRBV5-6 with TRBJ2-7; 10 nucleotides line up with TRBD1. Germline-derived CDR1 and CDR2 are SGHDT and YYEEEE. The CDR3 loop spans 14 amino acids. V trimming: 3 bases; J trimming: 5 bases; junction bases outside the gene matches: 5. For the CDR3, the DNA is TGTGCCAGCAGCTCGGACAGGGGGTTCAACGAGCAGTACTTC. This translates into CASSSDRGFNEQYF.

Only a few counts were recorded for this clonotype. This rearrangement joins TRBV7-2 to TRBJ2-5, with D maybe TRBD1 (6 bases). This CDR3 has 16 residues. The V gene lost 1 base and the J gene lost 5 bases, with 17 bases spanning the gap. Germline V gene sequence: CDR1 SGHTA, CDR2 FQGNSA. The CDR3 region is CASSLGGLGGGETQYF. The CDR3, as DNA: TGTGCCAGCAGCTTAGGGGGGCTGGGTGGGGGCGAGACCCAGTACTTC.

There are a few counts of this clonotype. The rearrangement links TRBV20-1 to TRBJ2-1; D is undetermined. The CDR3 has 11 residues. Trimming pared 3 bases from V and 2 bases from J, leaving 2 bases between. Germline V lookup: CDR1 DFQATT, CDR2 SNEGSKA (reference sequence). The CDR3 DNA follows: TGCAGTGCTAGTCCCTACAATGAGCAGTTCTTC. It translates to CSASPYNEQFF.

The chain uses TRBV27 and TRBJ2-7; D call uncertain. This CDR3 region has 12 residues. V dropped 5 bases and J dropped 6 bases, with 11 bases sitting between them. Germline CDR1 reads MNHEY; CDR2 reads SMNVEV (reference sequence). CDR3 in amino acids: CASSRAPSEQYF. The CDR3 coding sequence is TGTGCCAGCAGTCGGGCCCCTTCCGAGCAGTACTTC.

The genes are TRBV4-1 and TRBJ1-6; no definite D call. There are 13 residues in the CDR3. Germline V lookup: CDR1 MGHRA, CDR2 YSYEKL. Trimming pared 0 bases from V and 14 bases from J, leaving 11 bases between. CDR3 loop: CASSQEGPRALHF. DNA for the CDR3: TGCGCCAGCAGCCAAGAGGGCCCGAGGGCCCTCCACTTT.

The chain combines TRBV27 with TRBJ2-7, with 8 bases fitting TRBD1. In germline, CDR1 is MNHEY, CDR2 SMNVEV (reference sequence). This CDR3 contains 15 residues. The J segment lost 7 bases and the V segment lost 3 bases, leaving 11 bases of the junction unmatched. CDR3 sequence reads: CASSLTGAPREEQYF. The DNA of the CDR3 is TGTGCCAGCAGTTTGACAGGGGCGCCCCGGGAAGAGCAGTACTTC.

This clonotype was observed a handful of times. The gene calls are TRBV6-5 and TRBJ2-5, with 8 nucleotides matching TRBD1. V shed 11 bases, J shed 1 base, and the junction held 9 bases outside the gene matches. Germline V lookup: CDR1 MNHEY, CDR2 SVGAGI. CDR3 length equals 14 residues. The CDR3 nucleotides are TGTGCCGGAGGGACAGGCAAACGCCAAGAGACCCAGTACTTC. Residues: CAGGTGKRQETQYF.

This clonotype turned up a few times. The junction and the germline gene differ at one end; a read error may be behind it. V usage is TRBV4-2 and J usage is TRBJ1-5; D uncertain. This CDR3 contains 15 residues. Germline CDR1 reads LGHNA; CDR2 reads YNFKEQ. The CDR3 DNA is TGCGCCAGCAGCCAAGATCCAGCCAGTAATCAGCCCCAGCATTTT. Residues: CASSQDPASNQPQHF.

The chain uses TRBV6-6 and TRBJ1-5, with TRBD1 identical over 7 bases. Trimming took 0 bases from V and 7 from J; bases not matched to a gene: 9. CDR3 length equals 16 residues. Germline CDR1 MNHNY, CDR2 SVGAGI (reference sequence). Here the CDR3 reads CASSYSRQGLLQPQHF. CDR3 DNA: TGTGCCAGCAGTTACTCGAGACAGGGACTGCTCCAGCCCCAGCATTTT.

The chain joins TRBV28 to TRBJ2-3, with 7 nucleotides matching TRBD2. The J segment lost 0 bases and the V segment lost 11 bases, leaving 5 bases of the junction unmatched. CDR3 length: 13 residues. In germline, CDR1 is MDHEN, CDR2 SYDVKM. This chain's CDR3 is CAAASGSTDTQYF. The DNA for the CDR3 is TGTGCCGCCGCTAGCGGTAGCACAGATACGCAGTATTTT. Full variable domain (outside the CDR3, taken from reference TRBV28 and TRBJ2-3): DVKVTQSSRYLVKRTGEKVFLECVQDMDHENMFWYRQDPGLGLRLIYFSYDVKMKEKGDIPEGYSVSREKKERFSLILESASTNQTSMYLCAAASGSTDTQYFGPGTRLTVL.

This chain links TRBV20-1 with TRBJ2-6, with D perhaps being TRBD1 or TRBD2 (5 bases each). The CDR3 loop spans 16 amino acids. Germline lookup yields CDR1 DFQATT and CDR2 SNEGSKA (reference sequence). Trimming shortened V by 3 bases and J by 2 bases, and 14 bases separated the two germline ends. CDR3 sequence reads: CSARGPSLPGANVLTF. CDR3 coding DNA: TGCAGTGCTAGGGGACCATCCCTCCCTGGGGCCAACGTCCTGACTTTC.

In its sample, this clonotype was seen a few times. This chain links TRBV7-2 with TRBJ2-1, with 12 nucleotides matching TRBD2. CDR1 is SGHTA and CDR2 is FQGNSA in the germline V gene. The V gene end was trimmed by 5 bases and the J gene end by 2 bases; junction bases not matched to a gene: 13. The CDR3 sequence is 19 residues long. The chain's CDR3 is CASSLLWTSGAYTYNEQFF. Here the CDR3 DNA reads TGTGCCAGCAGCCTCCTCTGGACTAGCGGGGCATATACCTACAATGAGCAGTTCTTC.

This sequence joins TRBV10-3 and TRBJ2-7; TRBD1 matches 10 bases. V dropped 2 bases and J dropped 4; count of bases not matched to a gene: 14. This CDR3 has 18 residues. From germline, CDR1 is ENHRY and CDR2 SYGVKD. CDR3 coding DNA: TGTGCCATCAGTGAGACCTCTGACAGGGGGCTATTGAGTTACGAGCAGTACTTC. Translating it yields CAISETSDRGLLSYEQYF.

This clonotype was counted a few times. The chain combines TRBV7-2 with TRBJ2-5; 8 bases are a match to TRBD1. V trimming: 0 bases; J trimming: 5 bases; junction bases outside the gene matches: 5. The CDR3 length is 15 residues. The germline CDR1 and CDR2 sequences are SGHTA and FQGNSA. The CDR3 loop is CASSLARTGKETQYF. The CDR3 DNA reads as TGTGCCAGCAGCTTAGCGAGGACAGGGAAGGAGACCCAGTACTTC. The full variable domain, its missing parts supplied by reference TRBV7-2 and TRBJ2-5, is GAGVSQSPSNKVTEKGKDVELRCDPISGHTALYWYRQSLGQGLEFLIYFQGNSAPDKSGLPSDRFSAERTGGSVSTLTIQRTQQEDSAVYLCASSLARTGKETQYFGPGTRLLVL.

This clonotype appeared a few times. The chain joins TRBV12-3 or TRBV12-4 to TRBJ2-7; 8 nucleotides match TRBD2. The V and J ends lost 3 bases and 6 bases, in that order; junction bases with no gene match: 10. This CDR3 contains 15 residues. The CDR3 loop reads CASSFDSGGVGEQYF. The CDR3 nucleotides are TGTGCCAGCAGTTTTGATTCGGGGGGGGTGGGCGAGCAGTACTTC.

Relative to its sample, this clonotype is medium-sized. The CDR3 DNA reads as TGTGCCAGTAGCTATGGACAGCTAAACTATGGCTACACCTTC. Translating gives CASSYGQLNYGYTF. V and J are TRBV19 and TRBJ1-2, with a possible D match to TRBD1 (6 bases). V shed 6 bases and J shed 2 bases, with 13 bases lying between them. Germline V gives CDR1 LNHDA, CDR2 SQIVND (reference sequence). The CDR3 is 14 amino acids.

In its sample, this clonotype was seen a few times. V usage is TRBV19 and J usage is TRBJ1-2; perhaps TRBD1 as D (5 bases). The CDR3 covers 14 residues. The V and J ends lost 5 bases and 10 bases respectively, with 20 bases between them. Germline CDR1 LNHDA, CDR2 SQIVND (reference sequence). The CDR3 loop is CASSLGGAPNHYTF. In DNA, the CDR3 is TGTGCCAGTAGTTTGGGGGGTGCGCCAAATCACTACACCTTC.

This clonotype was seen a handful of times. The V gene is TRBV6-1, the J gene TRBJ2-5; 7 bases are shared with TRBD1. Germline V lookup: CDR1 MNHNS, CDR2 SASEGT. The V segment lost 5 bases and the J segment 4 bases; nucleotides outside the gene matches: 13. The CDR3 consists of 16 residues. CDR3 in amino acids: CASSLLGGVRGETQYF. DNA of the CDR3: TGTGCCAGCAGTTTACTAGGGGGCGTCAGGGGAGAGACCCAGTACTTC.